The clone carrying this T cell receptor (beta chain) was detected only once. The data stem from a study of radiotherapy plus CTLA-4 blockade in lung cancer. Study-level information: More than 15% of patients responded objectively, and about 30% achieved disease control.

The protocol was immunoSEQ multiplex PCR, while the TCRdb copy is restricted to in-frame clones and leaves out a portion. The table lists roughly 90,000 clones, around 88% of them singletons. Germline V CDR1 and CDR2: SGHTA, FQGNSA. Trimming removed 3 bases from V and 6 bases from J, with 17 bases in between. The CDR3 contains 15 residues. The sequence came from a human donor with non-small cell lung cancer that progressed on radiotherapy plus ipilimumab. This sequence joins TRBV7-2 and TRBJ1-1; D may be TRBD1 (6 bases). The sample here was peripheral blood, taken from a patient treated with radiotherapy plus ipilimumab. The chain's CDR3 is CASSLLGGLRSEAFF. CDR3 coding DNA: TGTGCCAGCAGCTTGTTAGGGGGGTTGAGGTCTGAAGCTTTCTTT.